Below are 11 T cell receptor beta chains sequenced from a single sample in a study of Ad26.COV2.S vaccination and SARS-CoV-2 variants. TCRdb keeps only in-frame clones here, not all; method: immunoSEQ multiplex PCR. The sample has 320,000 or so clones, 85% to 90% seen once. Treatment here: 19 received Ad26.COV2.S at low or high dose, single or two shots; roughly five received placebo; per-sample allocation not given. It was on day 63 after the first vaccine or placebo injection that samples were taken. This material consisted of peripheral blood, taken in a trial of Ad26.COV2.S vaccine versus placebo. The receptors were sampled from a person aged 18-60 years who received the Ad26.COV2.S COVID-19 vaccine or a placebo.

This clone has just a few counts. J is TRBJ1-2 and V is TRBV7-9, with 7 bases aligning to TRBD1. Germline V gene sequence: CDR1 SEHNR, CDR2 FQNEAQ (reference sequence). J lost 4 bases, V lost 5 bases, and 13 bases had no gene match. This CDR3 comprises 16 residues. The CDR3 loop reads CASSPFRGTHFYGYTF. CDR3 nucleotide sequence: TGTGCCAGCAGCCCGTTCAGGGGGACCCATTTCTATGGCTACACCTTC.

The chain is built from TRBV4-1 and TRBJ1-4; a possible D gene is TRBD1 (5 bases). This CDR3 comprises 14 residues. Germline V lookup: CDR1 MGHRA, CDR2 YSYEKL. The V and J ends lost 0 bases and 7 bases respectively, with 9 bases between them. The CDR3 protein is CASSQEAGFEKLFF. The CDR3 region has the DNA TGCGCCAGCAGCCAAGAGGCAGGGTTTGAAAAACTGTTTTTT.

J is TRBJ2-5 and V is TRBV15; 7 nucleotides align to TRBD2. Germline values: CDR1 LNHNV, CDR2 YYDKDF (reference sequence). J was trimmed by 5 bases and V by 4 bases; bases with no gene match: 13. The CDR3 totals 16 residues. The CDR3 DNA reads TGTGCCACCAGCAAGACTTTACGGACTAGTGGGGAGACCCAGTACTTC. This sequence encodes CATSKTLRTSGETQYF.

As concerns this clone: Other DNA variants within this sample encode the same CDR3. The CDR3 DNA reads TGTGCCAGTAGTATTGGCCACATGAACACTGAAGCTTTCTTT. Translation gives CASSIGHMNTEAFF. The gene calls are TRBV19 and TRBJ1-1; no firm D call. Trimming removed 3 bases at V and 0 bases at J, with 8 bases between. The germline V gene has CDR1 LNHDA and CDR2 SQIVND (reference sequence). There are 14 residues in the CDR3.

This chain joins TRBV11-1 and TRBJ2-7, with D unclear. CDR3 length: 13 residues. V dropped 1 base and J dropped 6 bases, with 10 bases sitting between them. Germline V lookup: CDR1 SGHAT, CDR2 FQDESV (reference sequence). CDR3 residues: CASSLEESGEQYV. Written as DNA, the CDR3 is TGTGCCAGCAGCTTAGAGGAGAGTGGCGAGCAGTACGTC.

The chain has TRBV5-1 and TRBJ2-5, with D possibly being TRBD1 (5 bases). This CDR3 is built from 15 residues. V lost 0 bases to trimming and J lost 2 bases, with 11 bases between them. Germline lookup yields CDR1 SGHRS and CDR2 YFSETQ. The CDR3 region has the DNA TGCGCCAGCAGCTTGGTCCTGGGGCAGCAAGAGACCCAGTACTTC. Its translation is CASSLVLGQQETQYF.

The rearrangement joins TRBV9 to TRBJ2-1; 7 bases agree with TRBD1. Germline trimming cut 0 bases from V and 2 bases from J; bases unmatched to any gene: 5. CDR1 and CDR2 from the germline V gene are SGDLS and YYNGEE. The CDR3 consists of 16 residues. CDR3 sequence reads: CASSVGQGIPYNEQFF. The CDR3 coding sequence is TGTGCCAGCAGCGTAGGACAGGGAATTCCCTACAATGAGCAGTTCTTC.

This clone was detected only a few times. This chain connects TRBV19 to TRBJ1-1; no firm D call. The CDR3 totals 11 residues. From germline, CDR1 is LNHDA and CDR2 SQIVND (reference sequence). V lost 5 bases to trimming and J lost 7 bases, with 8 bases between them. The CDR3 spells CASSDLLEAFF. As DNA, the CDR3 is TGTGCCAGTAGTGACCTCCTTGAAGCTTTCTTT.

This rearrangement joins TRBV27 to TRBJ1-3; 7 bases match TRBD1. Germline lookup yields CDR1 MNHEY and CDR2 SMNVEV (reference sequence). The CDR3 length is 15 residues. The V and J ends lost 6 bases and 0 bases, in that order; junction bases with no gene match: 5. The CDR3 DNA reads TGTGCCAGCAGCCTACAGGGGAACTCTGGAAACACCATATATTTT. Translation gives CASSLQGNSGNTIYF.

V usage is TRBV5-1 and J usage is TRBJ2-2; no clear D gene. Trimming took 1 base from V and 7 from J, leaving 17 bases between them. The CDR3 extends over 16 amino acids. The V gene's germline CDR1 is SGHRS and CDR2 YFSETQ. The CDR3 DNA sequence: TGCGCCAGCAGCTTGATAAACCCCGCGCGCGGCGGGGAGCTGTTTTTT. Translated: CASSLINPARGGELFF.

This chain connects TRBV19 to TRBJ1-2; D is ambiguous. The CDR3 runs to 13 residues. The germline V gene has CDR1 LNHDA and CDR2 SQIVND (reference sequence). Deletions cut 0 bases from V and 4 bases from J, with 6 bases between. The CDR3 DNA reads as TGTGCCAGTAGTATAGAGGGGTTCTATGGCTACACCTTC. Protein: CASSIEGFYGYTF.